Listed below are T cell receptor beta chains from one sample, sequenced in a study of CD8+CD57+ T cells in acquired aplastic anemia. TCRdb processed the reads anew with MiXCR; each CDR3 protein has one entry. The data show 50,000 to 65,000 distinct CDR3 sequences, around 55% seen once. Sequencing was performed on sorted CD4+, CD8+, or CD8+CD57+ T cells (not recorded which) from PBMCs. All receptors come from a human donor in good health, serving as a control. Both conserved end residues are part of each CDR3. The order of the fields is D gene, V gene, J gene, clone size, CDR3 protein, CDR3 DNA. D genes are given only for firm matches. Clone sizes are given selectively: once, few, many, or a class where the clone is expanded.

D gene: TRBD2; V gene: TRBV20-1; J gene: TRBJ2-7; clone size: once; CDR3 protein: CSASDSSGYEQYF; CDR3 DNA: TGCAGTGCTAGCGACTCTAGCGGCTACGAGCAGTACTTC
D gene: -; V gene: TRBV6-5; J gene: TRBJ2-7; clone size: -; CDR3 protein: CASGLGEQYF; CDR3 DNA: TGTGCCAGCGGCTTGGGCGAGCAGTACTTC
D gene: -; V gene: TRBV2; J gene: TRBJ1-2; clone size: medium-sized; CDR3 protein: CASRVGEYGYTF; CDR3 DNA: TGTGCCAGCAGGGTAGGGGAGTATGGCTACACCTTC
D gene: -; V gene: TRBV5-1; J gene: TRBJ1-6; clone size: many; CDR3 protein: CASSPGDASFNSPLHF; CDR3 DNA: TGCGCCAGCAGCCCAGGGGACGCGTCTTTCAATTCACCCCTCCACTTT
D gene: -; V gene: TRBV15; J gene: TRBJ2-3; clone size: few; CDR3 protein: CATKMEHTDTQYF; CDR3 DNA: TGTGCCACCAAAATGGAGCACACAGATACGCAGTATTTT
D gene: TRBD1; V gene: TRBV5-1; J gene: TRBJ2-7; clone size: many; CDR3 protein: CASSLRDRGGYEQYF; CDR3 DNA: TGCGCCAGCAGCTTGCGTGACAGGGGGGGCTACGAGCAGTACTTC
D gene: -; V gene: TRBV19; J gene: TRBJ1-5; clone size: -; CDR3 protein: CASSMIGNQPQHF; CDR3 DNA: TGTGCCAGTAGTATGATCGGCAATCAGCCCCAGCATTTT
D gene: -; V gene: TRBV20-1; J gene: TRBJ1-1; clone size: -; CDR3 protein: CSASTRANTEAFF; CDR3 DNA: TGCAGTGCTAGTACCAGGGCGAACACTGAAGCTTTCTTT
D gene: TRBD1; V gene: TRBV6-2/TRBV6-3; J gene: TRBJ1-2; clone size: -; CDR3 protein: CALRDRNYGYTF; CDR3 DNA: TGTGCCCTCAGGGACAGAAACTATGGCTACACCTTC
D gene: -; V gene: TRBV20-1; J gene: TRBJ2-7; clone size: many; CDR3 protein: CSSRGVYEQYF; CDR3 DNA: TGCAGCTCCCGAGGAGTCTACGAGCAGTACTTC
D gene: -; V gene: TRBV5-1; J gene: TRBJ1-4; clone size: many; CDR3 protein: CASSPGVLNEKLFF; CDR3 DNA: TGCGCCAGCAGTCCCGGGGTACTGAATGAAAAACTGTTTTTT
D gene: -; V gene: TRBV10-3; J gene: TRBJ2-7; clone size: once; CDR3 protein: CAISASATDSSYEQYF; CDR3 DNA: TGTGCCATCAGTGCTAGCGCTACGGACAGCTCCTACGAGCAGTACTTC
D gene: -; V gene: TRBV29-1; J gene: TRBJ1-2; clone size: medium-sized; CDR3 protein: CSVSPGTQGYTF; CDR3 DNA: TGCAGCGTATCTCCAGGGACCCAAGGCTACACCTTC
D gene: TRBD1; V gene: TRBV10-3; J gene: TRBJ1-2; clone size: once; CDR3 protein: CASSYVPGTADGYTF; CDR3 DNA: TGTGCCAGCAGTTACGTCCCTGGGACAGCGGACGGCTACACCTTC
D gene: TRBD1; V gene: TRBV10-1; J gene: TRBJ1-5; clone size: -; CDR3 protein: CASSPDRVNQPQHF; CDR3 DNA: TGCGCCAGCAGTCCGGACAGGGTGAATCAGCCCCAGCATTTT
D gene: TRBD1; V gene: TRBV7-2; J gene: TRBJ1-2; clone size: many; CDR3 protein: CASSSQTGGGGYTF; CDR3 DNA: TGTGCCAGCAGCTCTCAAACAGGGGGCGGCGGCTACACCTTC
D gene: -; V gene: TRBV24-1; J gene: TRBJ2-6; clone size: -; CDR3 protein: CATSDPAGANVLTF; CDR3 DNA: TGTGCCACCAGTGATCCGGCGGGGGCCAACGTCCTGACTTTC
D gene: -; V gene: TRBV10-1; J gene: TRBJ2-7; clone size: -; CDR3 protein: CASSEVGAYEQYF; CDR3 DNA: TGCGCCAGCAGTGAAGTGGGAGCCTACGAGCAGTACTTC
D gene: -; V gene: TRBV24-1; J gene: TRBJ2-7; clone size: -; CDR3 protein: CATSDTRDAYEQYF; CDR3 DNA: TGTGCCACCAGTGATACCCGGGACGCCTACGAGCAGTACTTC
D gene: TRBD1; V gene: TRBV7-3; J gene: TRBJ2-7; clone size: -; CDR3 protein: CASSPGQGNYEQYF; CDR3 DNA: TGTGCCAGCAGCCCGGGACAGGGGAACTACGAGCAGTACTTC
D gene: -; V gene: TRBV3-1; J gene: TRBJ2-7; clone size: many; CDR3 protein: CASSLSVTYEQYF; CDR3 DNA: TGTGCCAGCAGCCTCTCCGTAACCTACGAGCAGTACTTC
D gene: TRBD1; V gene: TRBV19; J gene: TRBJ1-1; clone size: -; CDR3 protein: CASSTQTGYTEAFF; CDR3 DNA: TGTGCCAGTAGTACCCAGACAGGGTACACTGAAGCTTTCTTT
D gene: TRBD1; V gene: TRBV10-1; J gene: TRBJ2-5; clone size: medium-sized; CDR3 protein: CASSESPRQGMKTQYF; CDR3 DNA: TGCGCCAGCAGTGAGTCCCCTCGACAGGGGATGAAGACCCAGTACTTC
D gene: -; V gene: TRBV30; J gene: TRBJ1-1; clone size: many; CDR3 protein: CAWRGGVNTEAFF; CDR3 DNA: TGTGCCTGGAGGGGAGGAGTGAACACTGAAGCTTTCTTT
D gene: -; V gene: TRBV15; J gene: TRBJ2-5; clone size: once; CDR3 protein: CATRQETQYF; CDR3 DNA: TGTGCCACCAGGCAAGAGACCCAGTACTTC
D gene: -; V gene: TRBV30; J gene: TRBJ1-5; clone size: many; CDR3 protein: CAWSAGNHQPQHF; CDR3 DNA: TGTGCCTGGAGCGCGGGAAACCATCAGCCCCAGCATTTT
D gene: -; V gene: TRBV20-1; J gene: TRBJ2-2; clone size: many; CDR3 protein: CSARDGTATGELFF; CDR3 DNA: TGCAGTGCTAGAGACGGGACGGCCACCGGGGAGCTGTTTTTT
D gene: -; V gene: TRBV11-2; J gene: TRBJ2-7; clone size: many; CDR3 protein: CASSGREGPLLIYEQYF; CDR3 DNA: TGTGCCAGCAGCGGAAGAGAAGGACCCCTCTTAATCTACGAGCAGTACTTC
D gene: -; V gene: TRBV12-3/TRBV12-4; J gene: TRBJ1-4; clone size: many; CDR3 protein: CASSLGQYNEKLFF; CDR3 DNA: TGTGCCAGCAGTTTAGGGCAGTATAATGAAAAACTGTTTTTT
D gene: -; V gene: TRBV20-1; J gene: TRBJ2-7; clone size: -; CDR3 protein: CSATGTALYEQYF; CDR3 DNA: TGCAGTGCTACCGGAACCGCCCTCTACGAGCAGTACTTC
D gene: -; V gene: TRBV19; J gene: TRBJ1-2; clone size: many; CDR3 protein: CASSIGQGIYGYTF; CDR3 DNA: TGTGCCAGTAGTATTGGGCAGGGGATCTATGGCTACACCTTC
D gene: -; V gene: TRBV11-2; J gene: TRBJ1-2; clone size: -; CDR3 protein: CASSYERGSYTF; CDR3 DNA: TGTGCCAGCAGCTACGAAAGGGGGAGCTACACCTTC
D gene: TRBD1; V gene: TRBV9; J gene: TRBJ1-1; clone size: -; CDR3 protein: CASSTTRQGSTEAFF; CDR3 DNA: TGTGCCAGCAGCACAACCCGACAGGGTAGCACTGAAGCTTTCTTT
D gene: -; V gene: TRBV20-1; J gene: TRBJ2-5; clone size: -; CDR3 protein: CSASSATGETQYF; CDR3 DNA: TGCAGTGCTAGTAGTGCTACCGGGGAGACCCAGTACTTC
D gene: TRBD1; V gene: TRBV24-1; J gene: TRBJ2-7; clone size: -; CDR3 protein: CATSEKTGRYEQYF; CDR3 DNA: TGTGCCACCAGTGAGAAGACAGGGCGTTACGAGCAGTACTTC
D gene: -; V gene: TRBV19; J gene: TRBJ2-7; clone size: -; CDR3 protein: CASSIGGSSYEQYF; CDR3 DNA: TGTGCCAGTAGTATAGGTGGGAGCTCCTACGAGCAGTACTTC
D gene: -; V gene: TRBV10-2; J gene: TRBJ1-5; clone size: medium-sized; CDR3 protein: CASSDGLYSNQPQHF; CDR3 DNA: TGCGCCAGCAGTGACGGGCTTTATAGCAATCAGCCCCAGCATTTT